This T cell receptor beta chain was found in a study of cytomegalovirus exposure and HLA in healthy donors. Whole-study findings and limits: Per published reports, the classifier diagnosed cytomegalovirus status with high specificity and sensitivity. One cluster of highly shared sequence variants probably arose as a sequencing artifact. In a later analysis, HLA-C alleles had the fewest associated TCRs, DRB1 alleles the most. Most subjects had HLA-A and HLA-B alleles reportedly predicted accurately by TCR beta sequences.

Concerning this clone: The antigen is undetermined.

PCR used 60 Vbeta primers and 13 Jbeta primers. Libraries were prepared by immunoSEQ multiplex PCR; TCRdb keeps only in-frame clonotypes and omits some of them. The sample includes 55,000 to 75,000 clones, around four fifths seen only once; the top ten take about 3%. This CDR3 spans 13 amino acids. Germline V lookup: CDR1 MDHEN, CDR2 SYDVKM. Between the trimmed V and J ends, which lost 2 bases and 4 bases, there was a span of 8 bases. The clonotype originates from a girl under 18 in good health and CMV-seropositive. The chain couples TRBV28 to TRBJ1-2; the D is unclear. The sequencing sample was made of PBMCs. DNA of the CDR3: TGTGCCAGCAGTTTAGCCAGTCTCTATGGCTACACCTTC. This encodes CASSLASLYGYTF.